Following are 27 T cell receptor beta chains from one sample sequenced in a study of cytomegalovirus exposure and HLA in healthy donors. 60 Vbeta and 13 Jbeta primers were used in PCR. Produced via immunoSEQ multiplex PCR; TCRdb's table is partial and in-frame only. The table includes 130,000 or so clones, around 80% detected once. The sequenced sample was PBMCs. The receptor source for this set is a man between 25 and 39 years old in good health and CMV-seronegative.

The V call is TRBV6-5, the J call TRBJ1-5; perhaps TRBD1 as D (5 bases). This CDR3 spans 16 amino acids. V lost 0 bases to trimming and J lost 11 bases, with 20 bases between them. Germline CDR1 MNHEY, CDR2 SVGAGI. This CDR3 reads CASSYSVPTSPRAQHF. The CDR3 bases are TGTGCCAGCAGTTACTCGGTACCGACGTCTCCCAGGGCCCAGCATTTT.

The rearrangement links TRBV30 to TRBJ1-3; weak D call: TRBD1 (6 bases). CDR1 and CDR2 from the germline V gene are GTSNPN and SVGIG (reference sequence). This CDR3 comprises 13 residues. V was cut by 0 bases and J by 3 bases, with 6 bases left in between. The CDR3: CAWSVQGGNTIYF. In nucleotides, the CDR3 is TGTGCCTGGAGTGTACAGGGTGGAAACACCATATATTTT.

There are a few counts of this clone. The V gene is TRBV19, the J gene TRBJ1-1; D is uncertain. Per germline, CDR1 LNHDA and CDR2 SQIVND (reference sequence). CDR3 length: 13 residues. With 9 bases removed from V and 5 bases from J, the gap between germline ends came to 16 bases. The CDR3 nucleotides are TGTGCCAGCAACGGGCGGGTGGGGACTGAAGCTTTCTTT. Translating gives CASNGRVGTEAFF.

As regards this clone: Additional DNA sequences in this sample encode the identical CDR3. The chain is built from TRBV7-9 and TRBJ2-7, with D possibly TRBD2 on 6 matching bases. The CDR3 spans 13 residues. Deletions cut 3 bases from V and 1 base from J, with 7 bases between. CDR1 is SEHNR, CDR2 FQNEAQ, per germline (reference sequence). DNA for the CDR3: TGTGCCAGCAGCTTCCGGGAGTCCTACGAGCAGTACTTC. Protein: CASSFRESYEQYF.

The chain links TRBV21-1 to TRBJ2-3; the DNA was not used to check the table's D call, TRBD2. TRBV21-1 is labeled a pseudogene. The CDR3 has 16 amino acids. As DNA, the CDR3 is TGTGCCAGCAGCCCTCTGTTAGCGATATACACAGATACGCAGTATTTT. As protein: CASSPLLAIYTDTQYF.

The chain carries TRBV19 and TRBJ1-1, with D tentatively TRBD1 (6 bases). CDR3 length: 13 amino acids. Between the trimmed V and J ends, which lost 10 bases and 0 bases, there was a span of 12 bases. Germline-derived CDR1 and CDR2 are LNHDA and SQIVND (reference sequence). CDR3 DNA sequence: TGTGCCACCCGAGGACAGTTGAACACTGAAGCTTTCTTT. It translates to CATRGQLNTEAFF.

The rearrangement links TRBV5-1 to TRBJ2-7; D is ambiguous. Germline V gene lookup returns CDR1 SGHRS and CDR2 YFSETQ. The CDR3 runs to 14 residues. Trimming pared 4 bases from V and 2 bases from J, leaving 13 bases between. The CDR3 sequence is CASSKDTNTYEQYF. The CDR3 nucleotides are TGCGCCAGCAGCAAAGACACGAATACCTACGAGCAGTACTTC.

CDR3 amino acids: CASSPDSYGWTGELFF. The CDR3, as DNA: TGTGCCAGCTCACCCGATAGCTACGGGTGGACCGGGGAGCTGTTTTTT. This chain links TRBV18 with TRBJ2-2; no definite D call. Germline V gives CDR1 KGHSH, CDR2 LQKENI. CDR3 length: 16 residues. V dropped 3 bases and J dropped 5 bases, with 16 bases sitting between them.

The chain has TRBV19 and TRBJ1-5; perhaps TRBD1 as D (6 bases). Trimming took off 5 bases at V and 8 bases at J, with 16 bases between the two ends. Germline CDR1 and CDR2: LNHDA and SQIVND (reference sequence). This CDR3 region has 14 residues. The CDR3 loop is CASSVDSPREPQHF. The CDR3 nucleotides read TGTGCCAGTAGTGTGGACAGTCCCCGGGAGCCCCAGCATTTT.

CDR3 residues: CASGGTGENYGYTF. In DNA, the CDR3 is TGTGCCAGCGGAGGGACAGGGGAAAACTATGGCTACACCTTC. V and J are TRBV6-5 and TRBJ1-2; 10 nucleotides agree with TRBD1. The CDR3 runs to 14 residues. J lost 2 bases, V lost 8 bases, and 5 bases had no gene match. The germline CDR1 and CDR2 sequences are MNHEY and SVGAGI.

This clone turned up a few times. The chain has TRBV19 and TRBJ2-7; TRBD1 matches at 7 bases. Trimming at V came to 3 bases and at J to 2 bases, leaving 7 bases not matched to a gene. This CDR3 has 15 residues. Germline V gene sequence: CDR1 LNHDA, CDR2 SQIVND (reference sequence). The CDR3 coding sequence is TGTGCCAGTAGTATCGGACACCAGGGGGCCTACGAGCAGTACTTC. It specifies CASSIGHQGAYEQYF.

CDR3 sequence reads: CASSPRNEQFF. CDR3 nucleotides: TGTGCCAGCAGTCCCAGGAATGAGCAGTTCTTC. The chain couples TRBV28 to TRBJ2-1; D is undetermined. There are 11 residues in the CDR3. V gave up 5 bases and J gave up 7 bases, with 6 bases separating them. CDR1 and CDR2 (germline): MDHEN, SYDVKM.

The chain employs TRBV11-1 and TRBJ2-1; D not certain. The CDR3 spans 13 residues. In germline, CDR1 is SGHAT, CDR2 FQDESV (reference sequence). V was clipped by 6 bases and J by 8 bases, with 14 bases between them. The DNA of the CDR3 is TGTGCCAGCAGTGCGGAGTGGTACCATGAGCAGTTCTTC. Translated: CASSAEWYHEQFF.

This clone was counted only a few times. The rearrangement links TRBV6-1 to TRBJ2-2; 11 bases are a match to TRBD1. Germline assignment: CDR1 MNHNS and CDR2 SASEGT. J was trimmed by 6 bases and V by 8 bases; bases with no gene match: 8. The CDR3 contains 15 residues. The CDR3 sequence is CASRGQGAIPGELFF. In nucleotides, the CDR3 is TGTGCCAGCCGAGGACAGGGGGCGATCCCCGGGGAGCTGTTTTTT.

This sequence joins TRBV11-2 and TRBJ2-3; TRBD2 agrees at 8 bases. The germline V gene encodes CDR1 SGHAT and CDR2 FQNNGV. This CDR3 spans 16 amino acids. V lost 4 bases, J lost 0 bases, and 6 bases stayed unmatched. CDR3 residues: CASSSRLATSTDTQYF. Written as DNA, the CDR3 is TGTGCCAGCAGCTCAAGACTAGCGACTAGCACAGATACGCAGTATTTT.

This clone occurred a few times. This sequence joins TRBV7-2 and TRBJ1-1; possibly TRBD1 for D (5 bases). This CDR3 contains 15 residues. V dropped 3 bases and J dropped 4 bases, with 15 bases sitting between them. Germline CDR1 SGHTA, CDR2 FQGNSA. CDR3 in amino acids: CASSFYLGRGTEAFF. The DNA for the CDR3 is TGTGCCAGCAGCTTTTACCTAGGGAGGGGCACTGAAGCTTTCTTT.

The chain joins TRBV27 to TRBJ1-1, with D tentatively TRBD1 (5 bases). Germline V lookup: CDR1 MNHEY, CDR2 SMNVEV (reference sequence). V was shortened by 5 bases and J by 6 bases, with 10 bases between the two germline ends. The CDR3 is 12 amino acids. CDR3 protein: CASSTRDSEAFF. The CDR3 coding sequence is TGTGCCAGCAGTACCCGGGACTCTGAAGCTTTCTTT.

Remarks on this clone: The junction departs from the called germline gene at one end, perhaps through a read error. J is TRBJ1-1 and V is TRBV7-2, with 9 bases that match TRBD1. Germline CDR1 reads SGHTA; CDR2 reads FQGNSA. CDR3 length: 17 residues. The CDR3 here is CASNLQGATFRVAEAFF. The CDR3 region has the DNA TGTGCCAGCAACTTACAGGGGGCAACCTTTAGAGTGGCTGAAGCTTTCTTT.

The V call is TRBV4-2, the J call TRBJ2-4; unclear D gene. CDR1 is LGHNA, CDR2 YNFKEQ, per germline. CDR3 size: 16 residues. V was cut by 3 bases and J by 1 base, with 13 bases left in between. The CDR3 DNA follows: TGTGCCAGCAGCCAGCACGACGGAGACGCCAAAAACATTCAGTACTTC. Residues: CASSQHDGDAKNIQYF.

The V gene is TRBV19, the J gene TRBJ2-3; D possibly corresponds to TRBD2 (5 bases). Between the trimmed V and J ends, which lost 3 bases and 5 bases, there was a span of 12 bases. This CDR3 is built from 14 residues. Germline-derived CDR1 and CDR2 are LNHDA and SQIVND (reference sequence). The CDR3: CASSIEIEGDTQYF. The CDR3 coding sequence is TGTGCCAGTAGTATCGAGATTGAGGGAGATACGCAGTATTTT.

V gene TRBV5-4 combines with J gene TRBJ2-5; TRBD2 might be the D (5 bases). Germline V gene data show CDR1 as SGHNT and CDR2 as YYREEE (reference sequence). CDR3 length equals 13 residues. V dropped 3 bases and J dropped 7 bases, with 13 bases sitting between them. In DNA, the CDR3 is TGTGCCAGCAGCTCGGGGTTCGAGGGGACCCAGTACTTC. Residues: CASSSGFEGTQYF.

This chain links TRBV6-1 with TRBJ2-7; weak D call: TRBD2 (5 bases). The V end lost 4 bases, the J end lost 2 bases, and 15 bases lay between the germline ends. Germline V lookup: CDR1 MNHNS, CDR2 SASEGT. The CDR3 is 15 residues long. CDR3 residues: CASSAKRGWAYEQYF. Written as DNA, the CDR3 is TGTGCCAGCAGTGCAAAGCGCGGGTGGGCCTACGAGCAGTACTTC.

This chain connects TRBV5-6 to TRBJ1-1, with D perhaps TRBD1 (5 bases). V was cut by 0 bases and J by 11 bases, with 17 bases left in between. Looked up from germline, CDR1 is SGHDT and CDR2 is YYEEEE. The CDR3 runs 14 residues. CDR3 DNA: TGTGCCAGCAGCTTGGCCCCTGGGGGGAGGTTTGCTTTCTTT. This translates into CASSLAPGGRFAFF.

The chain joins TRBV27 to TRBJ2-1; weak D call: TRBD1 (6 bases). The V gene lost 5 bases and the J gene lost 7 bases, with 24 bases spanning the gap. CDR3 size: 17 residues. Germline-derived CDR1 and CDR2 are MNHEY and SMNVEV (reference sequence). This CDR3 reads CASSAWGLAGPGNEQFF. The CDR3 DNA sequence: TGTGCCAGCAGTGCCTGGGGGCTAGCAGGTCCTGGGAATGAGCAGTTCTTC.

The chain recombines TRBV9 with TRBJ2-7; 10 positions agree with TRBD2. V gave up 4 bases and J gave up 3 bases; unmatched junction bases: 7. The germline CDR1 and CDR2 sequences are SGDLS and YYNGEE. CDR3 length: 15 amino acids. Here the CDR3 reads CASSPRLAGIYEQYF. Written as DNA, the CDR3 is TGTGCCAGCAGCCCGCGACTAGCGGGTATCTACGAGCAGTACTTC.

The V and J genes are TRBV6-1 and TRBJ2-2; the D is unclear. The CDR3 spans 13 residues. Deletions cut 3 bases from V and 5 bases from J, with 7 bases between. Germline V gives CDR1 MNHNS, CDR2 SASEGT. CDR3 sequence reads: CASSEFETGELFF. The DNA for the CDR3 is TGTGCCAGCAGTGAGTTTGAGACCGGGGAGCTGTTTTTT.

The chain has TRBV28 and TRBJ1-2; TRBD1 matches 12 bases. The CDR3 is 14 residues long. V was pared by 10 bases and J by 2 bases, with 5 bases of the junction left unmatched. The germline CDR1 and CDR2 sequences are MDHEN and SYDVKM. The CDR3: CAIRGTGGNYGYTF. CDR3 nucleotides: TGTGCCATCCGGGGGACAGGGGGCAACTATGGCTACACCTTC.